Each of the 12 T cell receptor beta chains below was sequenced from the same sample in a study of T cells expressing NK-cell markers. With the 5' RACE reads reprocessed, TCRdb shows one record per CDR3 protein and no DNA. The sample is made up of some 410,000 distinct CDR3 sequences, and the top ten hold about 7.1% of it. The sample was blood T cells: a sorted CD56 or NKG2C T cell subset, CD4+ or CD8+ T cells, or bulk PBMC T cells (not recorded which). The source of these receptors is a woman aged 18 to 75 in good health.

CDR3 amino acids: CASSFHRGLAGEASTDTQYF. The chain combines TRBV5-1 with TRBJ2-3; absent DNA, TCRdb's TRBD2 call cannot be checked. In germline, CDR1 is SGHRS, CDR2 YFSETQ. The CDR3 totals 20 residues. The full variable domain, with the rest looked up from reference TRBV5-1 and TRBJ2-3, is KAGVTQTPRYLIKTRGQQVTLSCSPISGHRSVSWYQQTPGQGLQFLFEYFSETQRNKGNFPGRFSGRQFSNSRSEMNVSTLELGDSALYLCASSFHRGLAGEASTDTQYFGPGTRLTVL.

The rearrangement uses TRBV20-1 and TRBJ2-5; TCRdb's D call, TRBD2, is unchecked because there is no DNA. CDR1 and CDR2 from the germline V gene are DFQATT and SNEGSKA (reference sequence). This CDR3 region has 15 residues. The CDR3 loop is CSARAASGGRETQYF.

The chain employs TRBV24-1 and TRBJ1-1. The CDR3 has 12 residues. Looked up from germline, CDR1 is KGHDR and CDR2 is SFDVKD. CDR3 residues: CATSSTNTEAFF.

This chain uses TRBV7-9 with TRBJ2-3; the TRBD2 assignment by TCRdb is unverifiable without DNA. In germline, CDR1 is SEHNR, CDR2 FQNEAQ (reference sequence). The CDR3 has 17 residues. Here the CDR3 reads CASSLLSSGRSADTQYF. The full variable domain, its missing parts supplied by reference TRBV7-9 and TRBJ2-3, is DTGVSQNPRHKITKRGQNVTFRCDPISEHNRLYWYRQTLGQGPEFLTYFQNEAQLEKSRLLSDRFSAERPKGSFSTLEIQRTEQGDSAMYLCASSLLSSGRSADTQYFGPGTRLTVL.

The chain couples TRBV10-3 to TRBJ2-3; checking the TCRdb D call of TRBD1 is not possible without DNA. CDR3 length: 15 amino acids. Germline V gene data show CDR1 as ENHRY and CDR2 as SYGVKD. CDR3 amino acids: CAISDWGRGTDTQYF.

This chain joins TRBV2 and TRBJ2-7; with no DNA, the TCRdb D assignment of TRBD1 cannot be verified. Germline lookup yields CDR1 SNHLY and CDR2 FYNNEI. This CDR3 is 14 amino acids long. CDR3: CASRTGGKHYEQYF.

V and J are TRBV6-1 and TRBJ1-5; TCRdb designates TRBD1, a call that cannot be tested without DNA. Per germline, CDR1 MNHNS and CDR2 SASEGT. This CDR3 contains 14 residues. CDR3 sequence: CASRTVGNNQPQHF.

The V and J genes are TRBV7-2 and TRBJ2-1. The CDR3 covers 16 residues. Germline V gene sequence: CDR1 SGHTA, CDR2 FQGNSA. The CDR3 spells CASSLAATNSYNEQFF.

CDR3 residues: CATRPPIEVSNYGYTF. This sequence joins TRBV7-9 and TRBJ1-2; the TRBD1 assignment by TCRdb is unverifiable without DNA. CDR1 and CDR2 from the germline V gene are SEHNR and FQNEAQ (reference sequence). There are 16 residues in the CDR3.

This chain links TRBV10-1 with TRBJ1-3; TCRdb's D call of TRBD1 is untestable without DNA. Germline CDR1 reads WNHNN; CDR2 reads SYGVQD (reference sequence). The CDR3 has 14 residues. The CDR3 region is CASRPGGSGNTIYF.

The chain links TRBV21-1 to TRBJ2-3. TRBV21-1 is a known pseudogene. The CDR3 consists of 16 residues. CDR3 protein: CASSKRPQEPADTQYF.

This rearrangement joins TRBV9 to TRBJ2-1. The CDR3 length is 12 residues. Germline CDR1 SGDLS, CDR2 YYNGEE. CDR3 amino acids: CASSLYHDEQFF.